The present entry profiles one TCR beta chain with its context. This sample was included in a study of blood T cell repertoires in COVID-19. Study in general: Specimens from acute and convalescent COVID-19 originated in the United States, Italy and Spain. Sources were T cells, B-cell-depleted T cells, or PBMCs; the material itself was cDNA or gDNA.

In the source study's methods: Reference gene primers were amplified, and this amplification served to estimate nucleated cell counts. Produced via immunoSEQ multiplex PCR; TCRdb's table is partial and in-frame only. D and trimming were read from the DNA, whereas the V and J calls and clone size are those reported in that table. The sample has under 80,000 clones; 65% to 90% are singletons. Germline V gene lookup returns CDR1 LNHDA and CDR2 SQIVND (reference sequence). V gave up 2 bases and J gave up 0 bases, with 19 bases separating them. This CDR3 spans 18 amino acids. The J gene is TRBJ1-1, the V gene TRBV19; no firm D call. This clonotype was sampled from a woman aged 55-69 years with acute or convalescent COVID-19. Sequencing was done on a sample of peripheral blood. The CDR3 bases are TGTGCCAGTAGTATAATTCCCCCTGGTTCAGTTATGAACACTGAAGCTTTCTTT. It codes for CASSIIPPGSVMNTEAFF.